A single sample gave rise to the 2 T cell receptor beta chains below, sequenced in a study of T-cell memory formation after mild COVID-19. In TCRdb, the 5' RACE reads were re-called with MiXCR into one record per CDR3 protein. The sample includes roughly 600,000 distinct CDR3 sequences, about 20% of them seen just once. The source material was PBMCs or a T cell subset sorted from them (not recorded which). Source of these receptors: an adult woman who had mild COVID-19 (a few samples of this study predate the infection). Cell type and time point are not known.

The V gene is TRBV18, the J gene TRBJ2-1; 7 nucleotides line up with TRBD2. The length of the CDR3 is 17 residues. J was trimmed by 0 bases and V by 2 bases; bases with no gene match: 7. Germline-derived CDR1 and CDR2 are KGHSH and LQKENI. The CDR3 reads CASSPTLAVSSYNEQFF. The DNA for the CDR3 is TGTGCCAGCTCACCAACTCTAGCGGTGAGCTCCTACAATGAGCAGTTCTTC.

The chain couples TRBV19 to TRBJ2-2; 8 positions match TRBD1. Per germline, CDR1 LNHDA and CDR2 SQIVND (reference sequence). V lost 4 bases to trimming and J lost 7 bases; unmatched junction nucleotides: 14. This CDR3 is 17 amino acids long. In DNA form, the CDR3 reads TGTGCCAGTAGTAGCCCTCGGACAGGGAGGTTAGGCGGGGAGCTGTTTTTT. Translation gives CASSSPRTGRLGGELFF. Using reference TRBV19 and TRBJ2-2 for the parts outside the CDR3, the full variable domain is DGGITQSPKYLFRKEGQNVTLSCEQNLNHDAMYWYRQDPGQGLRLIYYSQIVNDFQKGDIAEGYSVSREKKESFPLTVTSAQKNPTAFYLCASSSPRTGRLGGELFFGEGSRLTVL.